This T cell receptor beta chain was sequenced during a study of radiotherapy plus CTLA-4 blockade in lung cancer. The wider study: Across the patients, objective responses occurred in about 18%, and disease control in under 35%. Study-wide results and limits: Increased serum interferon-beta after radiation also reportedly predicted response strongly. After radiotherapy and ipilimumab, tumor-derived clones expanded in peripheral blood.

Clones were read by immunoSEQ multiplex PCR, and TCRdb kept only the in-frame ones, dropping some. This sample has around 80,000 clones, with roughly 74% found just once. Ipilimumab-mediated CTLA-4 blockade plus focal radiation was given to patients having chemo-refractory metastatic non-small-cell lung cancer. In regard to this clone: The antigen is undetermined.

CDR1 is SGHDT, CDR2 YYEEEE, per germline. J was trimmed by 3 bases and V by 4 bases; bases with no gene match: 7. This CDR3 has 15 amino acids. The chain links TRBV5-6 to TRBJ2-5; 9 bases match TRBD1. The receptor was isolated from a human donor with non-small cell lung cancer whose response to radiotherapy plus ipilimumab could not be evaluated. Sequenced material: peripheral blood, taken from a patient treated with radiotherapy plus ipilimumab. The CDR3 reads CASSPGTGLKETQYF. CDR3 DNA sequence: TGTGCCAGCAGCCCCGGGACAGGGTTAAAAGAGACCCAGTACTTC.